This T cell receptor beta chain emerged from a study of regulatory T cells in long-lasting Graves disease. Time point described: newly diagnosed GD, antithyroid drugs for less than 3 months. Extracted PBMC RNA gave rise to the TCR library. This clonotype was observed a handful of times. The CDR3 extends over 15 amino acids. CDR1 MNHEY and CDR2 SVGEGT come from the germline V gene. V lost 6 bases and J 3 bases, leaving 18 bases between the germline ends. Through Arm-PCR of CDR3 regions and iRepertoire HTBI primers, TCR beta libraries were built. TCRdb reanalysed the multiplex PCR reads using MiXCR and keeps one entry per CDR3 protein. The sample has approximately 390,000 distinct CDR3 sequences, about 17% seen once. The data also belong to a second study, concerning T cells in Graves' hyperthyroidism and ophthalmopathy. Per that paper: Reasons for excluding patients were uncontrolled infection, other autoimmune disease, pregnancy or lactation. HTBI primers were the set used in a first-round RT-PCR of the TCR CDR3.

The specimen comprised peripheral blood mononuclear cells (PBMCs), sampled at new diagnosis, from a patient treated with antithyroid drugs. This sequence originates from a woman between 18 and 29 years old with Graves disease. The rearrangement links TRBV6-2 or TRBV6-3 to TRBJ2-7, with a weak D call TRBD1 (5 bases). The CDR3 loop reads CASSPSPDKIYEQYF. In DNA form, the CDR3 reads TGTGCCAGCAGCCCTTCCCCGGACAAGATCTACGAGCAGTACTTC.